Following are 25 T cell receptor beta chains from one sample sequenced in a study of T cell responses to AZD1222 COVID-19 vaccine. TCRdb's table, derived via immunoSEQ multiplex PCR, lists solely in-frame clones and lacks some. The data hold over 100,000 clones, with over 75% observed a single time. The sequencing used peripheral blood, collected on day 0 of AZD1222 vaccination. Every receptor here comes from an adult in good health.

This chain connects TRBV19 to TRBJ2-3; TRBD1 might be the D (6 bases). CDR1 is LNHDA, CDR2 SQIVND, per germline (reference sequence). The CDR3 loop spans 14 amino acids. V lost 3 bases and J lost 2, with 9 bases in between. CDR3 nucleotide sequence: TGTGCCAGTAGTATCGGGACAACCACAGATACGCAGTATTTT. It translates to CASSIGTTTDTQYF.

The genes are TRBV7-8 and TRBJ2-1, with 7 bases fitting TRBD2. The CDR3 has 15 residues. Germline-derived CDR1 and CDR2 are SGHVS and FQNEAQ. J lost 4 bases, V lost 2 bases, and 5 bases had no gene match. The CDR3 spells CASSLRRGIYNEQFF. The CDR3 coding sequence is TGTGCCAGCAGCTTAAGGCGGGGGATATACAATGAGCAGTTCTTC.

The chain uses TRBV30 and TRBJ1-4; tentative D call: TRBD1 (6 bases). Trimming took off 3 bases at V and 7 bases at J, with 15 bases between the two ends. The CDR3 totals 14 residues. The germline V gene has CDR1 GTSNPN and CDR2 SVGIG (reference sequence). In nucleotides, the CDR3 is TGTGCCTGGAGCCTAGGGGGAAGGGGTGAAAAACTGTTTTTT. Residues: CAWSLGGRGEKLFF. The full variable domain, its missing parts supplied by reference TRBV30 and TRBJ1-4, is SQTIHQWPATLVQPVGSPLSLECTVEGTSNPNLYWYRQAAGRGLQLLFYSVGIGQISSEVPQNLSASRPQDRQFILSSKKLLLSDSGFYLCAWSLGGRGEKLFFGSGTQLSVL.

The genes are TRBV11-2 and TRBJ1-2, with a possible D match to TRBD1 (6 bases). Germline V gene lookup returns CDR1 SGHAT and CDR2 FQNNGV. The CDR3 consists of 13 residues. V gave up 4 bases and J gave up 4 bases, with 10 bases separating them. CDR3 coding DNA: TGTGCCAGCAGCTCCCAGGGGTTCTATGGCTACACCTTC. It encodes CASSSQGFYGYTF.

In its sample, this clone was seen once. The chain uses TRBV7-2 and TRBJ1-2; D gene uncertain. CDR3 length: 15 residues. V lost 0 bases and J 6 bases, leaving 14 bases between the germline ends. CDR1 and CDR2 from the germline V gene are SGHTA and FQGNSA. CDR3 coding DNA: TGTGCCAGCAGCTTAGCGCATGGGAAAGCCAATGGCTACACCTTC. Its translation: CASSLAHGKANGYTF.

The genes are TRBV28 and TRBJ1-5; no reliable D call. This CDR3 contains 15 residues. CDR1 is MDHEN, CDR2 SYDVKM, per germline. The V gene lost 3 bases and the J gene lost 2 bases, with 11 bases spanning the gap. The CDR3 is CASSFLGGGNQPQHF. CDR3 sequence (DNA): TGTGCCAGCAGTTTCTTGGGAGGAGGCAATCAGCCCCAGCATTTT. Variable domain in full (rest from reference TRBV28 and TRBJ1-5): DVKVTQSSRYLVKRTGEKVFLECVQDMDHENMFWYRQDPGLGLRLIYFSYDVKMKEKGDIPEGYSVSREKKERFSLILESASTNQTSMYLCASSFLGGGNQPQHFGDGTRLSIL.

This chain connects TRBV27 to TRBJ2-1, with a tentative D call TRBD2 (5 bases). Germline V gene lookup returns CDR1 MNHEY and CDR2 SMNVEV (reference sequence). The CDR3 runs 11 residues. V was clipped by 8 bases and J by 8 bases, with 10 bases between them. This chain's CDR3 is CASAWGDEQFF. CDR3 nucleotides: TGTGCCAGCGCTTGGGGAGATGAGCAGTTCTTC.

The V call is TRBV20-1, the J call TRBJ2-1; no definite D call. Looked up from germline, CDR1 is DFQATT and CDR2 is SNEGSKA (reference sequence). The CDR3 runs to 9 residues. The V and J ends lost 6 bases and 8 bases respectively, with 5 bases between them. This CDR3 is CSAGYEQFF. Written as DNA, the CDR3 is TGCAGTGCCGGTTATGAGCAGTTCTTC.

The gene calls are TRBV5-1 and TRBJ2-3; weak D call: TRBD2 (6 bases). The V and J ends lost 4 bases and 2 bases respectively, with 11 bases between them. Germline V gene lookup returns CDR1 SGHRS and CDR2 YFSETQ. CDR3 size: 14 residues. The CDR3 region is CASSVGGTTDTQYF. The CDR3 coding sequence is TGCGCCAGCAGCGTCGGGGGTACCACAGATACGCAGTATTTT.

The V and J genes are TRBV27 and TRBJ2-3; 11 bases agree with TRBD2. With 5 bases clipped from V and 6 bases from J, the junction kept 7 bases outside the gene matches. The CDR3 is made up of 15 amino acids. Germline assignment: CDR1 MNHEY and CDR2 SMNVEV (reference sequence). CDR3 protein: CASSRSSGRGDTQYF. As DNA, the CDR3 is TGTGCCAGCAGTCGCAGTAGCGGGAGGGGGGATACGCAGTATTTT.

The rearrangement joins TRBV9 to TRBJ1-2, with no clear D. CDR1 is SGDLS, CDR2 YYNGEE, per germline. Trimming removed 2 bases at V and 0 bases at J, with 14 bases between. The length of the CDR3 is 16 residues. CDR3 region: CASSVRRDGTNYGYTF. The CDR3 DNA follows: TGTGCCAGCAGCGTCCGCCGTGACGGGACTAACTATGGCTACACCTTC.

The chain combines TRBV7-6 with TRBJ1-2; 7 bases agree with TRBD1. The CDR3 totals 16 residues. Germline V CDR1 and CDR2: SGHVS, FNYEAQ. After removal of 5 bases from V and 8 bases from J, the junction contained 17 bases not matched to a gene. CDR3 DNA sequence: TGTGCCAGCAGCGCCCGACAGGGCGGTTCGTTCGGGGGCTACACCTTC. This sequence encodes CASSARQGGSFGGYTF.

The J gene is TRBJ1-5, the V gene TRBV7-9; 8 bases align to TRBD1. The CDR3 consists of 13 residues. Germline V gives CDR1 SEHNR, CDR2 FQNEAQ (reference sequence). After removal of 5 bases from V and 6 bases from J, the junction contained 3 bases not matched to a gene. The CDR3 DNA is TGTGCCAGCAGCCCAGGGGGCACTCAGCCCCAGCATTTT. This gives the protein CASSPGGTQPQHF.

CDR3 sequence reads: CASRFAGAGQGPYNEQFF. As DNA, the CDR3 is TGTGCCAGCAGATTCGCGGGGGCGGGACAGGGACCCTACAATGAGCAGTTCTTC. The rearrangement uses TRBV27 and TRBJ2-1; 9 nucleotides align to TRBD1. The length of the CDR3 is 18 residues. Germline trimming cut 6 bases from V and 2 bases from J; bases unmatched to any gene: 14. CDR1 and CDR2 from the germline V gene are MNHEY and SMNVEV (reference sequence).

The rearrangement links TRBV5-4 to TRBJ2-7; D uncertain. The V gene lost 0 bases and the J gene lost 0 bases, with 16 bases spanning the gap. This CDR3 is 17 amino acids long. Germline assignment: CDR1 SGHNT and CDR2 YYREEE (reference sequence). The CDR3 DNA reads TGTGCCAGCAGCTTGGTGGGTGGGTCAGCAGGCTCCTACGAGCAGTACTTC. Encoded protein: CASSLVGGSAGSYEQYF.

This sequence joins TRBV7-5 and TRBJ1-6. TRBV7-5 is labeled a pseudogene. The CDR3 has 11 residues. The CDR3 loop reads CVRSRYLPLHF. DNA for the CDR3: TGTGTCAGAAGCCGATATTTACCCCTCCACTTT.

The gene calls are TRBV28 and TRBJ1-2; the D is unclear. CDR3 length: 14 amino acids. Germline lookup yields CDR1 MDHEN and CDR2 SYDVKM. The germline V and J ends were trimmed by 5 bases and 4 bases, with 14 bases remaining between them. The DNA of the CDR3 is TGTGCCAGCAGTCTACTACAGAGTCCCTATGGCTACACCTTC. This translates into CASSLLQSPYGYTF.

The chain couples TRBV28 to TRBJ1-2; TRBD1 agrees at 7 bases. The CDR3 extends over 13 amino acids. Germline CDR1 reads MDHEN; CDR2 reads SYDVKM. Trimming took 8 bases from V and 8 from J; bases not matched to a gene: 11. CDR3 loop: CASRGKGALGYTF. The CDR3 nucleotides read TGTGCCAGCCGCGGGAAGGGGGCTTTGGGCTACACCTTC.

This clone was counted between two and nine times. Different DNA sequences within this sample yield the same CDR3. The rearrangement uses TRBV5-4 and TRBJ1-1; D remains ambiguous. The CDR3 covers 13 residues. V was pared by 4 bases and J by 0 bases, with 7 bases between. CDR1 and CDR2 (germline): SGHNT, YYREEE (reference sequence). In DNA form, the CDR3 reads TGTGCCAGCAGCAGTGGAGTGAACACTGAAGCTTTCTTT. Its protein is CASSSGVNTEAFF.

The chain links TRBV27 to TRBJ1-6; TRBD1 matches at 7 bases. Germline trimming cut 5 bases from V and 2 bases from J; bases unmatched to any gene: 3. The CDR3 sequence is 15 residues long. CDR1 and CDR2 (germline): MNHEY, SMNVEV (reference sequence). The CDR3 sequence: CASSIQGAYNSPLHF. The CDR3 DNA reads TGTGCCAGCAGTATCCAGGGGGCCTATAATTCACCCCTCCACTTT.

The gene calls are TRBV6-5 and TRBJ1-1, with unresolved D. This CDR3 has 14 amino acids. V shed 6 bases and J shed 2 bases, with 13 bases lying between them. The germline V gene encodes CDR1 MNHEY and CDR2 SVGAGI. The CDR3 reads CASSRSPINTEAFF. The DNA for the CDR3 is TGTGCCAGCAGCAGAAGTCCAATCAACACTGAAGCTTTCTTT.

This clone was recorded only once. The CDR3, as DNA: TGTGCCAGCAGCTTAGGGACCGATAGCAATCAGCCCCAGCATTTT. This gives the protein CASSLGTDSNQPQHF. The rearrangement uses TRBV7-6 and TRBJ1-5; D call uncertain. Germline-derived CDR1 and CDR2 are SGHVS and FNYEAQ. The CDR3 runs 15 residues. V lost 1 base and J lost 0, with 7 bases in between. The whole variable domain, filled in from reference TRBV7-6 and TRBJ1-5, reads GAGVSQSPRYKVTKRGQDVALRCDPISGHVSLYWYRQALGQGPEFLTYFNYEAQQDKSGLPNDRFSAERPEGSISTLTIQRTEQRDSAMYRCASSLGTDSNQPQHFGDGTRLSIL.

The V gene is TRBV5-8, the J gene TRBJ1-6; D might be TRBD1 (5 bases). The CDR3 is 13 amino acids. Trimming removed 4 bases from V and 4 bases from J, with 6 bases in between. CDR1 and CDR2 (germline): SGHTS, YDEGEE. The DNA of the CDR3 is TGTGCCAGCAGCGCAGGGTATAATTCACCCCTCCACTTT. The encoded protein is CASSAGYNSPLHF.

The chain combines TRBV28 with TRBJ1-6; a weak D match, TRBD1 (6 bases). Germline V gene lookup returns CDR1 MDHEN and CDR2 SYDVKM. V was pared by 7 bases and J by 13 bases, with 23 bases between. The CDR3 sequence is 15 residues long. CDR3 nucleotide sequence: TGTGCCAGCACCACCGGGGGAACGGGACAACCGCCCCTCCACTTT. Protein product: CASTTGGTGQPPLHF.

The V call is TRBV27, the J call TRBJ1-1; D is ambiguous. The V gene's germline CDR1 is MNHEY and CDR2 SMNVEV (reference sequence). With 8 bases removed from V and 3 bases from J, the gap between germline ends came to 13 bases. The CDR3 length is 13 residues. The CDR3 DNA sequence: TGTGCCAGCTCACCACCCGGGGACACTGAAGCTTTCTTT. It codes for CASSPPGDTEAFF.